These T cell receptor beta chains were read from a single sample in a study of shared clonotypes between healthy human individuals. Profiled with immunoSEQ multiplex PCR; TCRdb holds only in-frame clones, not every one. This sample has 450,000 to 500,000 clones; 60% to 85% occur once, and the top ten carry 13%. Sequenced input: PBMCs. These receptors were obtained from a woman aged 40 to 55 in good health. Some clones in this sample may be carry-over from other donors' samples. CDR3s include the opening cysteine and the closing phenylalanine or tryptophan. The order of the fields is J gene, D gene, clone size, V gene, CDR3 protein, CDR3 DNA. The D gene is left open where the match is weak. Clone size is stated in some rows and not others, as once, few, many or a class when expanded.

j_gene: TRBJ1-1
d_gene: TRBD1
abundance: -
v_gene: TRBV6-1
CDR3aa: CASSERWDRGLAFF
CDR3nt: TGTGCCAGCAGTGAACGGTGGGACAGGGGTCTGGCTTTCTTT

j_gene: TRBJ1-2
d_gene: -
abundance: -
v_gene: TRBV28
CDR3aa: CASSTGIYGYTF
CDR3nt: TGTGCCAGCAGCACAGGAATCTATGGCTACACCTTC

j_gene: TRBJ2-2
d_gene: TRBD1
abundance: -
v_gene: TRBV7-7
CDR3aa: CASSSAGTGYTGELFF
CDR3nt: TGTGCCAGCAGCTCAGCCGGGACAGGGTACACCGGGGAGCTGTTTTTT

j_gene: TRBJ2-5
d_gene: -
abundance: few
v_gene: TRBV7-9
CDR3aa: CASSSGTPQETQYF
CDR3nt: TGTGCCAGCAGCTCCGGGACTCCCCAAGAGACCCAGTACTTC

j_gene: TRBJ2-7
d_gene: -
abundance: -
v_gene: TRBV7-3
CDR3aa: CASSSAPGDEQYF
CDR3nt: TGTGCCAGCAGCTCCGCCCCCGGCGACGAGCAGTACTTC

j_gene: TRBJ2-7
d_gene: TRBD1
abundance: -
v_gene: TRBV9
CDR3aa: CASSPSTGTYEQYF
CDR3nt: TGTGCCAGCAGCCCCTCGACAGGGACCTACGAGCAGTACTTC

j_gene: TRBJ2-2
d_gene: -
abundance: -
v_gene: TRBV18
CDR3aa: CASSSRGTGELFF
CDR3nt: TGTGCCAGCTCCTCAAGAGGGACCGGGGAGCTGTTTTTT

j_gene: TRBJ2-5
d_gene: -
abundance: -
v_gene: TRBV2
CDR3aa: CASSEGYGRGKTQYF
CDR3nt: TGTGCCAGCAGTGAAGGCTACGGTAGAGGGAAGACCCAGTACTTC

j_gene: TRBJ1-5
d_gene: -
abundance: -
v_gene: TRBV28
CDR3aa: CASSLYPTGKPQHF
CDR3nt: TGTGCCAGCAGTTTATATCCTACGGGCAAGCCCCAGCATTTT

j_gene: TRBJ1-5
d_gene: -
abundance: -
v_gene: TRBV27
CDR3aa: CASTDLKSNQPQHF
CDR3nt: TGTGCCAGCACCGACCTCAAGAGCAATCAGCCCCAGCATTTT

j_gene: TRBJ1-1
d_gene: TRBD1
abundance: -
v_gene: TRBV5-4
CDR3aa: CASSSGLTGGGTEAFF
CDR3nt: TGTGCCAGCAGCTCAGGCTTAACAGGGGGAGGGACTGAAGCTTTCTTT

j_gene: TRBJ2-7
d_gene: TRBD2
abundance: -
v_gene: TRBV4-2
CDR3aa: CASSPGLAGVNHEQYF
CDR3nt: TGTGCCAGCAGCCCGGGACTAGCGGGAGTTAATCACGAGCAGTACTTC

j_gene: TRBJ1-1
d_gene: TRBD1
abundance: -
v_gene: TRBV29-1
CDR3aa: CSAGPSQGSEAFF
CDR3nt: TGCAGCGCCGGACCCTCACAGGGGTCTGAAGCTTTCTTT

j_gene: TRBJ2-7
d_gene: -
abundance: -
v_gene: TRBV11-2
CDR3aa: CASDSPTGEQYF
CDR3nt: TGTGCCAGCGACTCCCCGACGGGCGAGCAGTACTTC

j_gene: TRBJ1-4
d_gene: -
abundance: -
v_gene: TRBV5-1
CDR3aa: CASSLGGEEKLFF
CDR3nt: TGCGCCAGCAGCTTAGGGGGAGAAGAAAAACTGTTTTTT

j_gene: TRBJ2-1
d_gene: TRBD2
abundance: -
v_gene: TRBV7-3
CDR3aa: CASSLRLAGGGYNEQFF
CDR3nt: TGTGCCAGCAGCCTAAGACTAGCGGGAGGGGGATACAATGAGCAGTTCTTC

j_gene: TRBJ2-1
d_gene: TRBD2
abundance: many
v_gene: TRBV6-4
CDR3aa: CASSEASGGPNEQFF
CDR3nt: TGTGCCAGCAGTGAGGCTAGCGGGGGCCCCAATGAGCAGTTCTTC

j_gene: TRBJ2-1
d_gene: TRBD2
abundance: -
v_gene: TRBV10-3
CDR3aa: CAISGGTSGNDEQFF
CDR3nt: TGTGCCATCAGTGGGGGGACTAGCGGGAACGATGAGCAGTTCTTC

j_gene: TRBJ2-1
d_gene: -
abundance: -
v_gene: TRBV27
CDR3aa: CASSLRGNYRNEQFF
CDR3nt: TGTGCCAGCAGTTTACGAGGTAACTACAGAAATGAGCAGTTCTTC

j_gene: TRBJ2-2
d_gene: -
abundance: -
v_gene: TRBV28
CDR3aa: CASSLSNTGELFF
CDR3nt: TGTGCCAGCAGTTTATCGAACACCGGGGAGCTGTTTTTT

j_gene: TRBJ1-5
d_gene: -
abundance: -
v_gene: TRBV28
CDR3aa: CASSLGTSSQPQHF
CDR3nt: TGTGCCAGCAGTTTAGGGACAAGCAGTCAGCCCCAGCATTTT

j_gene: TRBJ2-7
d_gene: TRBD2
abundance: once
v_gene: TRBV5-5
CDR3aa: CASSHSGRLNEQYF
CDR3nt: TGTGCCAGCAGCCATAGCGGGAGGCTTAACGAGCAGTACTTC

j_gene: TRBJ2-3
d_gene: TRBD2
abundance: -
v_gene: TRBV7-8
CDR3aa: CASSLGGGRGYTDTQYF
CDR3nt: TGTGCCAGCAGCTTAGGAGGCGGGAGAGGTTACACAGATACGCAGTATTTT

j_gene: TRBJ2-3
d_gene: TRBD2
abundance: once
v_gene: TRBV7-2
CDR3aa: CASTDGLATDTQYF
CDR3nt: TGTGCCAGCACCGACGGACTAGCGACAGATACGCAGTATTTT

j_gene: TRBJ2-5
d_gene: TRBD2
abundance: few
v_gene: TRBV6-1
CDR3aa: CAHSGTIQETQYF
CDR3nt: TGTGCCCACAGCGGGACTATCCAAGAGACCCAGTACTTC

j_gene: TRBJ2-7
d_gene: TRBD1
abundance: many
v_gene: TRBV7-2
CDR3aa: CASSAQTGVTREQYF
CDR3nt: TGTGCCAGCAGCGCACAGACAGGGGTAACGAGGGAGCAGTACTTC

j_gene: TRBJ2-2
d_gene: -
abundance: -
v_gene: TRBV5-1
CDR3aa: CAGSFGRDRNTGELFF
CDR3nt: TGCGCCGGCAGCTTTGGGCGGGACAGGAACACCGGGGAGCTGTTTTTT

j_gene: TRBJ2-1
d_gene: TRBD2
abundance: -
v_gene: TRBV7-9
CDR3aa: CASSLVGTSGRAYNEQFF
CDR3nt: TGTGCCAGCAGCTTAGTGGGGACTAGCGGGAGGGCTTACAATGAGCAGTTCTTC

j_gene: TRBJ1-5
d_gene: TRBD1
abundance: once
v_gene: TRBV5-4
CDR3aa: CASSHAGGGWPQHF
CDR3nt: TGTGCCAGCAGTCACGCAGGGGGCGGATGGCCCCAGCATTTT

j_gene: TRBJ2-7
d_gene: -
abundance: -
v_gene: TRBV7-9
CDR3aa: CASSLEGSYVYEQYF
CDR3nt: TGTGCCAGCAGCTTAGAGGGGTCGTATGTATACGAGCAGTACTTC

j_gene: TRBJ2-1
d_gene: TRBD2
abundance: -
v_gene: TRBV7-9
CDR3aa: CASSLKGRAQDEQFF
CDR3nt: TGTGCCAGCAGCTTAAAAGGGAGGGCCCAGGATGAGCAGTTCTTC

j_gene: TRBJ2-6
d_gene: -
abundance: -
v_gene: TRBV27
CDR3aa: CASRDLEGANVLTF
CDR3nt: TGTGCCAGCAGGGACCTCGAGGGGGCCAACGTCCTGACTTTC

j_gene: TRBJ2-1
d_gene: TRBD2
abundance: -
v_gene: TRBV7-3
CDR3aa: CASSLNPALAGGYEQFF
CDR3nt: TGTGCCAGCAGCTTAAACCCGGCCCTAGCGGGAGGTTATGAGCAGTTCTTC

j_gene: TRBJ2-7
d_gene: TRBD2
abundance: -
v_gene: TRBV7-3
CDR3aa: CASSATAGAVEQYF
CDR3nt: TGTGCCAGCAGCGCCACAGCGGGAGCGGTCGAGCAGTACTTC

j_gene: TRBJ1-5
d_gene: -
abundance: -
v_gene: TRBV27
CDR3aa: CASSLTFQGWGQPQHF
CDR3nt: TGTGCCAGCAGTTTAACGTTCCAGGGATGGGGTCAGCCCCAGCATTTT

j_gene: TRBJ1-5
d_gene: TRBD1
abundance: -
v_gene: TRBV27
CDR3aa: CASTQSRGQPQHF
CDR3nt: TGTGCCAGCACTCAAAGCAGGGGGCAGCCCCAGCATTTT

j_gene: TRBJ1-2
d_gene: -
abundance: few
v_gene: TRBV14
CDR3aa: CASSQDLEYGYTF
CDR3nt: TGTGCCAGCAGCCAAGATCTGGAATATGGCTACACCTTC

j_gene: TRBJ2-7
d_gene: -
abundance: few
v_gene: TRBV19
CDR3aa: CASSADNPASYEQYF
CDR3nt: TGTGCCAGTAGTGCGGACAATCCAGCCTCCTACGAGCAGTACTTC

j_gene: TRBJ2-2
d_gene: -
abundance: many
v_gene: TRBV7-9
CDR3aa: CASSPRAYTGELFF
CDR3nt: TGTGCCAGCAGCCCTAGGGCGTACACCGGGGAGCTGTTTTTT

j_gene: TRBJ2-7
d_gene: -
abundance: -
v_gene: TRBV29-1
CDR3aa: CSVRQPAEYEQYF
CDR3nt: TGCAGCGTCCGACAGCCTGCTGAGTACGAGCAGTACTTC

j_gene: TRBJ2-5
d_gene: -
abundance: -
v_gene: TRBV15
CDR3aa: CATSRERGLYQETQYF
CDR3nt: TGTGCCACCAGCAGAGAGCGAGGGTTGTATCAAGAGACCCAGTACTTC

j_gene: TRBJ1-1
d_gene: -
abundance: -
v_gene: TRBV11-3
CDR3aa: CASSLEGGAEAFF
CDR3nt: TGTGCCAGCAGCCTTGAGGGTGGGGCTGAAGCTTTCTTT

j_gene: TRBJ2-7
d_gene: -
abundance: few
v_gene: TRBV7-2
CDR3aa: CASSPHGDEQYF
CDR3nt: TGTGCCAGCAGCCCCCATGGGGACGAGCAGTACTTC

j_gene: TRBJ2-1
d_gene: -
abundance: -
v_gene: TRBV7-6
CDR3aa: CASSLLAPSSYNEQFF
CDR3nt: TGTGCCAGCAGCTTATTAGCGCCGAGCTCCTACAATGAGCAGTTCTTC

j_gene: TRBJ2-3
d_gene: TRBD2
abundance: -
v_gene: TRBV2
CDR3aa: CASRLAGGPGTQYF
CDR3nt: TGTGCCAGCAGACTAGCGGGAGGGCCGGGTACGCAGTATTTT

j_gene: TRBJ2-7
d_gene: TRBD2
abundance: -
v_gene: TRBV19
CDR3aa: CATGLAGVREQYF
CDR3nt: TGTGCCACTGGACTAGCGGGAGTAAGGGAGCAGTACTTC

j_gene: TRBJ2-7
d_gene: -
abundance: -
v_gene: TRBV5-1
CDR3aa: CASSFDLQGHEQYF
CDR3nt: TGCGCCAGCAGTTTCGACCTACAGGGTCACGAGCAGTACTTC

j_gene: TRBJ2-7
d_gene: TRBD2
abundance: -
v_gene: TRBV28
CDR3aa: CASRRGLAGAYEQYF
CDR3nt: TGTGCCAGCCGCCGCGGACTAGCGGGAGCCTACGAGCAGTACTTC